This T cell receptor (beta chain) was recovered during a study of PD-L1 blockade in urothelial cancer. Study-level points and caveats: Better progression-free and overall survival followed lower pretreatment blood clonality.

The time point denotes: pretreatment peripheral blood. Trimming took 3 bases from V and 4 from J, leaving 10 bases between them. The germline V gene encodes CDR1 SGHAT and CDR2 FQNNGV. The CDR3 is made up of 13 amino acids. Libraries were prepared by immunoSEQ multiplex PCR; TCRdb keeps only in-frame clonotypes and omits some of them. The sample contains about 130,000 clones, roughly 83% of which appear only once. In regard to this clone: Its specificity is not known.

This sample comprised PBMCs, obtained around atezolizumab (anti-PD-L1) treatment. The sequence came from a man over 45 with urothelial cancer. The V gene is TRBV11-2, the J gene TRBJ2-7; perhaps TRBD2 as D (5 bases). The DNA for the CDR3 is TGTGCCAGCAGCTTTGACTATCGATACGAGCAGTACTTC. This translates into CASSFDYRYEQYF.